This TCR beta chain was retrieved from a study of blood T cell repertoires in COVID-19. Study-wide context: COVID-19 samples collected from the United States, Italy and Spain covered acute and convalescent phases. PBMCs, B-cell-depleted T cells, or T cells were the source of the cDNA or gDNA that made up the material.

As handled by the study authors: Amplified reference gene primers provided the basis for estimating nucleated cell counts. Data came from immunoSEQ multiplex PCR; TCRdb stores just in-frame clones and leaves some out. The DNA was the basis for D and trimming; V, J and clone size are from that table. The sample contains 150,000 to 190,000 clones, about 85% of which appear only once. It was during active infection that Seattle patients were enrolled and then longitudinally followed. This CDR3 has 13 amino acids. V was shortened by 2 bases and J by 4 bases, with 9 bases between the two germline ends. Germline-derived CDR1 and CDR2 are GTSNPN and SVGIG (reference sequence).

The chain uses TRBV30 and TRBJ1-5; D gene ambiguous. The source is a woman aged 60-70 years with COVID-19, enrolled during active disease. The sequenced material came from peripheral blood. In DNA form, the CDR3 reads TGTGCCTGGAGTCCCGGAGGGAATCAGCCCCAGCATTTT. This codes for CAWSPGGNQPQHF.